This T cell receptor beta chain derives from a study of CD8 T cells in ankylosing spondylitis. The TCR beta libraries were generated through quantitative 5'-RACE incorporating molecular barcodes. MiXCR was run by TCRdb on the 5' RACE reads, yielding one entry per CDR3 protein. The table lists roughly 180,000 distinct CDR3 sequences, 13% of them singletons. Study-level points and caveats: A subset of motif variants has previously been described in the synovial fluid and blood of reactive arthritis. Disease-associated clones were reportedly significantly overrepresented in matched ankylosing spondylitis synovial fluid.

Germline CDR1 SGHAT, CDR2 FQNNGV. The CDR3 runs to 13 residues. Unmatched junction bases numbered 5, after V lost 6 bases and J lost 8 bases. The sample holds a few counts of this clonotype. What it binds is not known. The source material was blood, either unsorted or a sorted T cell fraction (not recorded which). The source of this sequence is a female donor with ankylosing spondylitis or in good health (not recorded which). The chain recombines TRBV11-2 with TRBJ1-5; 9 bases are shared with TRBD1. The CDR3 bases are TGTGCCAGCAGTGGACAGGGGATCGAGCCCCAGCATTTT. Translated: CASSGQGIEPQHF.